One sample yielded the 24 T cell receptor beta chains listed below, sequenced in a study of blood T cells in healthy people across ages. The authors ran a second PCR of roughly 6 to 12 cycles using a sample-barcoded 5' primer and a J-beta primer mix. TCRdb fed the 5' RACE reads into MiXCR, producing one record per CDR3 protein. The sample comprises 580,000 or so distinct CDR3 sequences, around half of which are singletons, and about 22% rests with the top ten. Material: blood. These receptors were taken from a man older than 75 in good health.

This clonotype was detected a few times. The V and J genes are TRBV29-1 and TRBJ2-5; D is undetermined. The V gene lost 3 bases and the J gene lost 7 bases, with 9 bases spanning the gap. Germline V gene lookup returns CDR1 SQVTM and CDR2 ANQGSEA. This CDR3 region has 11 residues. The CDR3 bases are TGCAGCGTTGACGCCTTTGGGACCCAGTACTTC. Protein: CSVDAFGTQYF.

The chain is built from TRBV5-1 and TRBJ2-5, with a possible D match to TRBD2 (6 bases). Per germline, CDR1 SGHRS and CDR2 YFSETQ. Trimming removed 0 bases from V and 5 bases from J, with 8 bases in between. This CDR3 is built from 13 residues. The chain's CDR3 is CASSLEREETQYF. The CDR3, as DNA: TGCGCCAGCAGCTTGGAACGGGAGGAGACCCAGTACTTC.

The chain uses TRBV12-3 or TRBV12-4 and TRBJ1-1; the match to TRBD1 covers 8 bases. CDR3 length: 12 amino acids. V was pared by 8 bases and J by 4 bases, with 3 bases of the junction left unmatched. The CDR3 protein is CASGRGPTEAFF. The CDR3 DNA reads TGTGCCAGCGGCAGGGGGCCCACTGAAGCTTTCTTT.

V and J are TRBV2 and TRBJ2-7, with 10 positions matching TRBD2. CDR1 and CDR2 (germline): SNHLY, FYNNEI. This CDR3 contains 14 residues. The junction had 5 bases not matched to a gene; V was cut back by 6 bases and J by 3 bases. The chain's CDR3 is CASSLAGVLYEQYF. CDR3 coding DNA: TGTGCCAGCAGCCTAGCGGGGGTTCTCTACGAGCAGTACTTC.

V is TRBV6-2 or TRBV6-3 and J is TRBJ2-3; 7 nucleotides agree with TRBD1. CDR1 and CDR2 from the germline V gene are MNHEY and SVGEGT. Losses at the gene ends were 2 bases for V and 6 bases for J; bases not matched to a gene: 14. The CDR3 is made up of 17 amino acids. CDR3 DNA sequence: TGTGCCAGCAGTTACCCCGACAGGGCCCCTTTCGAGGATACGCAGTATTTT. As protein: CASSYPDRAPFEDTQYF.

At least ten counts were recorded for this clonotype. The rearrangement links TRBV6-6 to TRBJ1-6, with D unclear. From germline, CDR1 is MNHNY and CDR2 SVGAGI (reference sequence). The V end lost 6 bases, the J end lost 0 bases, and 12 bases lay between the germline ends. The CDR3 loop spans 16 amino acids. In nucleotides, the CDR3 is TGTGCCAGCAGAACCGGACCAAGCTCCTATAATTCACCCCTCCACTTT. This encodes CASRTGPSSYNSPLHF.

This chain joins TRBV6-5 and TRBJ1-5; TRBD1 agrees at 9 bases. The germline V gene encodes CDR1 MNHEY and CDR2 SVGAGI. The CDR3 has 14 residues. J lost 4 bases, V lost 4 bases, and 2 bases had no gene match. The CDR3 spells CASSLQGANQPQHF. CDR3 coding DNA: TGTGCCAGCAGTTTACAGGGGGCGAATCAGCCCCAGCATTTT.

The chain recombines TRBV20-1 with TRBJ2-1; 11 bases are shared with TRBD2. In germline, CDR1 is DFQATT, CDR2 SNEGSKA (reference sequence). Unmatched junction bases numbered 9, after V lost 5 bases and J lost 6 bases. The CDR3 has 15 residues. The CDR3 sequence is CSAEQGLAGLNEQFF. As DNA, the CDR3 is TGCAGTGCTGAACAAGGACTAGCGGGCCTCAATGAGCAGTTCTTC.

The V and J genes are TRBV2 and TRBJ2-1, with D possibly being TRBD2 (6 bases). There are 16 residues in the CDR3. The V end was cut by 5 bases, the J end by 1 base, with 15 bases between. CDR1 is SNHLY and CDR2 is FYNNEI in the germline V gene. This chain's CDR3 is CASSYGTSRSYNEQFF. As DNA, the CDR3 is TGTGCCAGCAGTTACGGGACTTCCAGGTCCTACAATGAGCAGTTCTTC.

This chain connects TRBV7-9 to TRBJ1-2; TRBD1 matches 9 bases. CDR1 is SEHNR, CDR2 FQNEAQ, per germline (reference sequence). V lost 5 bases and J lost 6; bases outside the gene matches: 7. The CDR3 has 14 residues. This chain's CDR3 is CASSVRGQGDGYTF. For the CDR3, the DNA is TGTGCCAGCAGCGTAAGGGGACAGGGCGATGGCTACACCTTC. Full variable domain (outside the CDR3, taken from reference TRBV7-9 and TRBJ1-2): DTGVSQNPRHKITKRGQNVTFRCDPISEHNRLYWYRQTLGQGPEFLTYFQNEAQLEKSRLLSDRFSAERPKGSFSTLEIQRTEQGDSAMYLCASSVRGQGDGYTFGSGTRLTVV.

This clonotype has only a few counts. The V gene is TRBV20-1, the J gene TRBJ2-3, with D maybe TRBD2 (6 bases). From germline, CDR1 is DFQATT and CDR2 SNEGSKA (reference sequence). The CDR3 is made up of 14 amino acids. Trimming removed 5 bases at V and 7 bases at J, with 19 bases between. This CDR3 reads CSAVDPGLSNTQYF. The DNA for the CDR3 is TGCAGTGCTGTCGATCCGGGACTCTCGAATACGCAGTATTTT.

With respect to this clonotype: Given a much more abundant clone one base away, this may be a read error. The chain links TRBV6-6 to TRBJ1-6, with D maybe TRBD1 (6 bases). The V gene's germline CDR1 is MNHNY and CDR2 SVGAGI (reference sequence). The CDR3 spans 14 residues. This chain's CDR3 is CTSSLTGPGSPLHF. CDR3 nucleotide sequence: TGTACCAGCAGTCTGACAGGCCCCGGTTCACCCCTCCACTTT.

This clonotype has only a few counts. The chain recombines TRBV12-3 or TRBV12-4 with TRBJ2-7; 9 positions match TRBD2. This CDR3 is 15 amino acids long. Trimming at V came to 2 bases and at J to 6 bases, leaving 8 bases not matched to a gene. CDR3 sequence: CASSLQSSGNLEQYF. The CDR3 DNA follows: TGTGCCAGCAGTTTACAATCTAGCGGGAACCTCGAGCAGTACTTC.

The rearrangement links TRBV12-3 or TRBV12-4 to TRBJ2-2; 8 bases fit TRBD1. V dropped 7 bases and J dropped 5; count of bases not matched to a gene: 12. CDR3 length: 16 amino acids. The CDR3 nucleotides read TGTGCCAGCACCGGGACGGGACAGGCTCAGACCGGGGAGCTGTTTTTT. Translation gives CASTGTGQAQTGELFF.

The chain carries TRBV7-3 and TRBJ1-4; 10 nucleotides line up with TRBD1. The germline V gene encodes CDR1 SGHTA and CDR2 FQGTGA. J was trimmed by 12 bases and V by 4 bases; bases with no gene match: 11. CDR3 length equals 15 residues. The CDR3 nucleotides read TGTGCCAGCAGCTATGGACAGGGGGACCCCGTGGAACTGTTTTTT. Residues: CASSYGQGDPVELFF.

The CDR3 sequence is CASSEREEGDTQYF. Here the CDR3 DNA reads TGTGCCAGCAGTGAGCGGGAGGAAGGAGATACGCAGTATTTT. This chain joins TRBV25-1 and TRBJ2-3; 8 bases are a match to TRBD2. CDR3 length: 14 residues. The junction had 4 bases not matched to a gene; V was cut back by 3 bases and J by 5 bases. Germline assignment: CDR1 MGHDK and CDR2 SYGVNS.

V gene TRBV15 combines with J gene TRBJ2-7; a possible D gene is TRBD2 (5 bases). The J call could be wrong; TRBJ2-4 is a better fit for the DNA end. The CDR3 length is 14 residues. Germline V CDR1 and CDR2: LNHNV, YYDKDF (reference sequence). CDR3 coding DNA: TGTGCCACCAGCAGAGATAGAGGGATTGACATTCAGTACTTC. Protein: CATSRDRGIDIQYF.

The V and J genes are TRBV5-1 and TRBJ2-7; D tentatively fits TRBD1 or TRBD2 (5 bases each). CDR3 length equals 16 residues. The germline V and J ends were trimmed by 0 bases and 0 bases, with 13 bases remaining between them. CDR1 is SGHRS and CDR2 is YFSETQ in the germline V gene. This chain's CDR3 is CASSLGGTKSSYEQYF. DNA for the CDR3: TGCGCCAGCAGCTTGGGAGGGACCAAGAGCTCCTACGAGCAGTACTTC.

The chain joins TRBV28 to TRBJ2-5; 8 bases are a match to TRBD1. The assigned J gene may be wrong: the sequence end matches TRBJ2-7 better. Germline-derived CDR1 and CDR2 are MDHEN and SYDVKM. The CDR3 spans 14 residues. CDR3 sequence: CASSLRQGTHEQYF. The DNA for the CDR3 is TGTGCCAGCAGTTTAAGACAGGGGACCCACGAGCAGTACTTC.

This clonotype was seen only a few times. CDR3 amino acids: CAATREIGVGAPGGTEAFF. In DNA, the CDR3 is TGTGCCGCGACAAGGGAGATAGGGGTGGGGGCACCGGGGGGCACTGAAGCTTTCTTT. The chain has TRBV6-1 and TRBJ1-1, with D possibly matching TRBD1 (6 bases). Per the germline V gene, CDR1 is MNHNS and CDR2 is SASEGT. The CDR3 runs 19 residues. V lost 11 bases and J lost 4, with 35 bases in between.

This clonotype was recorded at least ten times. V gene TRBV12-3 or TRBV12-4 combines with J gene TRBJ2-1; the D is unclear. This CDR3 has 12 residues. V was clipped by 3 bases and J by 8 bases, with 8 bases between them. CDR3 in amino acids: CASSFEIHEQFF. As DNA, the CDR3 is TGTGCCAGCAGTTTCGAGATCCATGAGCAGTTCTTC.

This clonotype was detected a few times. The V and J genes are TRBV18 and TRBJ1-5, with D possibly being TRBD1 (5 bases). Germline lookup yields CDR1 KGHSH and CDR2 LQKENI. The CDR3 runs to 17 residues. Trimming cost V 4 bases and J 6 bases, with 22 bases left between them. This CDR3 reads CASSRSEMGGTSQPQHF. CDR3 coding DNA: TGTGCCAGCTCACGCAGCGAAATGGGCGGGACGTCTCAGCCCCAGCATTTT.

CDR3 loop: CASSYPGGLSTDTQYF. The CDR3 DNA reads as TGCGCCAGCAGCTATCCAGGGGGCTTAAGCACAGATACGCAGTATTTT. The chain has TRBV4-1 and TRBJ2-3, with TRBD1 identical over 8 bases. The CDR3 is made up of 16 amino acids. J lost 0 bases, V lost 5 bases, and 7 bases had no gene match. Germline V gene lookup returns CDR1 MGHRA and CDR2 YSYEKL.

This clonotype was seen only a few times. Here the CDR3 DNA reads TGTGCCAGCAGGGATCGACTAGCGGGGGGGCCGGCCAAAAACATTCAGTACTTC. Its translation: CASRDRLAGGPAKNIQYF. The chain joins TRBV12-3 or TRBV12-4 to TRBJ2-4; 14 nucleotides align to TRBD2. CDR3 size: 18 residues. V dropped 6 bases and J dropped 1; count of bases not matched to a gene: 8.